This TCR beta chain comes out of a study of T-cell reconstitution after alpha-beta-depleted transplantation in children. Unique molecular identifiers were used in preparing the TCRbeta library. From the PCR reads, TCRdb called clonotypes with MiXCR, one entry per CDR3 protein. The table lists about 130,000 distinct CDR3 sequences, 9.7% of them singletons. Ten or more counts support this clonotype. V dropped 6 bases and J dropped 3; count of bases not matched to a gene: 6. Germline V gene data show CDR1 as ENHRY and CDR2 as SYGVKD. The CDR3 spans 14 residues. Specimen: PBMCs, mostly from graft donor cells, collected 180 days after TCRalphabeta/CD19-depleted stem cell transplant. The clonotype comes from a girl in the first two years of life who had a stem cell transplant for combined immunodeficiency, so the T cells may come from the graft donor. This chain connects TRBV10-3 to TRBJ1-2; 8 bases agree with TRBD1. In DNA form, the CDR3 reads TGTGCCATCAGGCCGGGACAGGTAGACTATGGCTACACCTTC. This translates into CAIRPGQVDYGYTF.